A selection of T cell receptor beta chains follows, all from one sample in a study of Ad26.COV2.S vaccination and SARS-CoV-2 variants. Assay: immunoSEQ multiplex PCR; the TCRdb copy retains only in-frame clones and omits some. The sample holds hundreds of thousands of clones; around 90% are singletons and the top ten take roughly 6%. The sample here was peripheral blood, taken in a trial of Ad26.COV2.S vaccine versus placebo. Receptors originate from a person aged 18-65 years who received the Ad26.COV2.S COVID-19 vaccine or a placebo. Both conserved end residues are part of each CDR3. The order of the fields is V gene, D gene, clone size, J gene, CDR3 DNA, CDR3 protein. The D gene is left open where the match is weak. Size is stated for part of the rows, as once, few or many counts, or as a class when the clone is expanded.

TRBV4-1	-	-	TRBJ1-2	TGCGCCAGCAGCCAAGGGGGAAGGGCTAGCTATGGCTACACCTTC	CASSQGGRASYGYTF
TRBV7-8	-	-	TRBJ1-1	TGTGCCAGCAGCTCGCACGGCACTGAAGCTTTCTTT	CASSSHGTEAFF
TRBV29-1	-	-	TRBJ1-1	TGCAGCGTCCGACGGACCGTCCAGAACACTGAAGCTTTCTTT	CSVRRTVQNTEAFF
TRBV19	-	-	TRBJ1-1	TGTGCCAGTAGTATATTTGCAGGGGCTTCGAACACTGAAGCTTTCTTT	CASSIFAGASNTEAFF
TRBV4-3	-	few	TRBJ1-4	TGCGCCAGCAGCCAAGAGGGGTCACATCATAATGAAAAACTGTTTTTT	CASSQEGSHHNEKLFF
TRBV13	TRBD2	-	TRBJ2-1	TGTGCCAGCAGCTTAAGGGACTACTACAATGAGCAGTTCTTC	CASSLRDYYNEQFF
TRBV19	TRBD2	once	TRBJ2-1	TGTGCCAGTAGTAACATAGCGGGAAGCTCCTACAATGAGCAGTTCTTC	CASSNIAGSSYNEQFF
TRBV7-2	-	-	TRBJ2-1	TGTGCCAGCAGCTTAGTCCCCTACAGATACAATGAGCAGTTCTTC	CASSLVPYRYNEQFF
TRBV19	TRBD2	-	TRBJ2-1	TGTGCCAGTAGTATTATCGGACTAGCCAGCTCCTACAATGAGCAGTTCTTC	CASSIIGLASSYNEQFF
TRBV30	-	few	TRBJ1-1	TGTGCCTGGAGTGTACAAGGGGAGATGGAAGCTTTCTTT	CAWSVQGEMEAFF
TRBV9	TRBD2	-	TRBJ2-2	TGTGCCAGCACCTCATCAAGCGGGAGGGCCAGGGGGGAGCTGTTTTTT	CASTSSSGRARGELFF
TRBV28	-	-	TRBJ2-7	TGTGCCAGCAGACCAACCGGGACCGACACCTACGAGCAGTACTTC	CASRPTGTDTYEQYF
TRBV3-1/TRBV3-2	-	once	TRBJ1-2	TGTGCCAGCAGCCAACTCACAGGGAATAAAGGTCTCGGCTACACCTTC	CASSQLTGNKGLGYTF
TRBV11-2	TRBD2	-	TRBJ2-1	TGTGCCAGCAGCTTAGTACCGGGGACTAGCGGGGGACATTACAATGAGCAGTTCTTC	CASSLVPGTSGGHYNEQFF
TRBV5-4	TRBD2	-	TRBJ2-1	TGTGCCAGCAGCTCGGGGGGGACCGTTGGCCGTCTCGAGTACAATGAGCAGTTCTTC	CASSSGGTVGRLEYNEQFF
TRBV27	-	-	TRBJ2-3	TGTGCCAGCAGTTTCGGGCGGCGCACAGATACGCAGTATTTT	CASSFGRRTDTQYF
TRBV28	TRBD1	-	TRBJ1-1	TGTGCCAGCAGTTTAACCGGACAGGTTCTCACTGAAGCTTTCTTT	CASSLTGQVLTEAFF
TRBV5-1	TRBD1	-	TRBJ2-7	TGCGCCAGCAGTTCGGACAGGATAAGCTCCTACGAGCAGTACTTC	CASSSDRISSYEQYF
TRBV9	-	few	TRBJ1-5	TGTGCCAGCAGCGTAGGAGGGGAACAGCCCCAGCATTTT	CASSVGGEQPQHF
TRBV6-4	-	few	TRBJ2-1	TGTGCCAGCAGTGACGTGGGAGATGGGTACAATGAGCAGTTCTTC	CASSDVGDGYNEQFF
TRBV28	TRBD1	-	TRBJ1-4	TGTGCCAGCAGTGTTCCCCGGGACAGTTCTGAAAAACTGTTTTTT	CASSVPRDSSEKLFF
TRBV12-3/TRBV12-4	TRBD2	-	TRBJ2-7	TGTGCCAGCAGTACCGGACTAGCGTCTAAGAAGTACTTC	CASSTGLASKKYF
TRBV6-5	-	-	TRBJ1-4	TGTGCCAGCAGTTACTCGAACGACTCGAAAGAAAAACTGTTTTTT	CASSYSNDSKEKLFF
TRBV5-1	-	-	TRBJ2-7	TGCGCCAGCAGCCCGGAGGGTGGCTACGAGCAGTACTTC	CASSPEGGYEQYF
TRBV13	-	-	TRBJ1-2	TGTGCCAGCAGCTCCCAGGGTCTTCCCTATGGCTACACCTTC	CASSSQGLPYGYTF
TRBV5-1	-	-	TRBJ1-1	TGCGCCAGCAGCTCCAGGGGTCTCAGAACTGAAGCTTTCTTT	CASSSRGLRTEAFF
TRBV9	-	-	TRBJ2-3	TGTGCCAGCAGCGTAGCTACGGGGGGCCGGGGCCCAGATACGCAGTATTTT	CASSVATGGRGPDTQYF
TRBV9	-	-	TRBJ2-7	TGTGCCAGCAGGTCGGACGGGAACTACGAGCAGTACTTC	CASRSDGNYEQYF
TRBV7-2	-	-	TRBJ2-3	TGTGCCAGCAGCTCCCAACCCAGGGATACGCAGTATTTT	CASSSQPRDTQYF
TRBV6-2/TRBV6-3	TRBD1	-	TRBJ1-2	TGTGCCAGCAGCCGCGGGACAGCGGGGAGCTACACCTTC	CASSRGTAGSYTF
TRBV11-1	-	-	TRBJ1-1	TGTGCCAGCAGCATAAGGAGACAGGAGAACACTGAAGCTTTCTTT	CASSIRRQENTEAFF
TRBV5-1	-	-	TRBJ2-7	TGCGCCAGCAGCTCCGGCGGCCTGGGGATCTACGAGCAGTACTTC	CASSSGGLGIYEQYF
TRBV29-1	-	-	TRBJ1-2	TGCAGCTCCCAAGCCGGGGGCGGGTATGGCTACACCTTC	CSSQAGGGYGYTF
TRBV19	-	-	TRBJ1-3	TGTGCCAGTAGTATAGAGGCTACCGGGGGAAACACCATATATTTT	CASSIEATGGNTIYF
TRBV7-2	-	-	TRBJ2-1	TGTGCCAGCAGCCCGACTCCTCGCGGGGAGCAGTTCTTC	CASSPTPRGEQFF
TRBV30	-	-	TRBJ1-2	TGTGCCTGGAGCCAAAGGTGGGGATTCGGCTACACCTTC	CAWSQRWGFGYTF
TRBV28	-	-	TRBJ1-1	TGTTGCACGGTGAACACTGAAGCTTTCTTT	CCTVNTEAFF
TRBV9	-	-	TRBJ1-6	TGTGCCAGCAGCGTAGAAGGGGCTAATTCACCCCTCCACTTT	CASSVEGANSPLHF
TRBV4-2	-	-	TRBJ1-1	TGTGCCAGCAGCGCTCTACAGATGAACACTGAAGCTTTCTTT	CASSALQMNTEAFF
TRBV7-6	TRBD2	-	TRBJ2-3	TGTGCCAGCAGCTTAAAGGCTAGCGGTGCCGGCACAGATACGCAGTATTTT	CASSLKASGAGTDTQYF
TRBV10-3	TRBD1	-	TRBJ1-5	TGTGCCATCGGTCAGGGACAGGAGAATCAGCCCCAGCATTTT	CAIGQGQENQPQHF
TRBV7-3	TRBD2	-	TRBJ2-7	TGTGCCAGCAGCTTAACGAGGGGACTAGCGGGGCGGGACGAGCAGTACTTC	CASSLTRGLAGRDEQYF
TRBV19	TRBD2	once	TRBJ2-7	TGTGCCAGTAGTTTAAGCGGGGTAGGAGGCTCCTACGAGCAGTACTTC	CASSLSGVGGSYEQYF
TRBV5-5	TRBD1	-	TRBJ2-1	TGTGCCAGCAGCTTGTTTAGGACAGGGGAGAATGAGCAGTTCTTC	CASSLFRTGENEQFF
TRBV27	TRBD1	-	TRBJ2-7	TGTGCCAGCCACCAGATTCTTGGGACAGGGACCTACGAGCAGTACTTC	CASHQILGTGTYEQYF
TRBV14	-	-	TRBJ1-5	TGTGCCAGCAGTACTGGCAATCAGCCCCAGCATTTT	CASSTGNQPQHF
TRBV6-4	-	-	TRBJ2-2	TGTGCCAGCAGTGACTCGGCAGGGAGCACCGGGGAGCTGTTTTTT	CASSDSAGSTGELFF
TRBV5-6	-	-	TRBJ2-7	TGTGCCAGCAGCTTGGAAGGGACGGACGAGCAGTACTTC	CASSLEGTDEQYF
TRBV5-6	TRBD1	-	TRBJ2-7	TGTGCCAGCCTTGGACAGGGGTCTTTTGAGCAGTACTTC	CASLGQGSFEQYF
TRBV6-2/TRBV6-3	-	-	TRBJ1-5	TGTGCCAGCAGTTATGACAGTACTTATCAGCCCCAGCATTTT	CASSYDSTYQPQHF
TRBV4-2	TRBD1	few	TRBJ1-2	TGTGCCAGCAGCCGTATACCGGGACAGTCGATCGTGATGTATGGCTACACCTTC	CASSRIPGQSIVMYGYTF
TRBV2	-	once	TRBJ1-3	TGTGCCAGCAGTGAAGGCAGAGGCTACTCTGGAAACACCATATATTTT	CASSEGRGYSGNTIYF
TRBV30	-	-	TRBJ1-1	TGTGCCTGGAGTGTAAGGGGGGTTACTGAAGCTTTCTTT	CAWSVRGVTEAFF
TRBV4-3	-	-	TRBJ1-5	TGCGCCAGCAGCCTTGATCACAGGGTGGGCAATCAGCCCCAGCATTTT	CASSLDHRVGNQPQHF
TRBV11-1	-	-	TRBJ2-2	TGTGCCAGCAGCTTAGCGGGGGGCCTCACCGGGGAGCTGTTTTTT	CASSLAGGLTGELFF
TRBV29-1	-	-	TRBJ1-5	TGCAGCGTTGTTACAGGGATGGATGTTGGGAGCAATCAGCCCCAGCATTTT	CSVVTGMDVGSNQPQHF
TRBV19	TRBD1	-	TRBJ2-1	TGTGCCAGTAGTAAGAGACAGGGACCAGACAATGAGCAGTTCTTC	CASSKRQGPDNEQFF
TRBV6-4	-	few	TRBJ1-4	TGTGCCAGCAGTGCGGACACCCAAGAAAAACTGTTTTTT	CASSADTQEKLFF
TRBV7-9	TRBD1	once	TRBJ1-6	TGTGCCAGCAGGGGGGGACTCAGGACAGGGGATTCACCCCTCCACTTT	CASRGGLRTGDSPLHF